Shown below are 17 T cell receptor beta chains from a single sample sequenced in a study of regulatory T cells in long-lasting Graves disease. Time point in this sample: persistent/refractory GD, antithyroid drugs over 5 years with positive TRAb. The authors made the TCR library using RNA they extracted from PBMCs. Arm-PCR of CDR3 regions with iRepertoire HTBI primers generated TCR beta libraries. In TCRdb, the multiplex PCR reads were re-called with MiXCR into one record per CDR3 protein. The table lists 500,000 to 800,000 distinct CDR3 sequences, about 30% of them singletons. The starting material was peripheral blood mononuclear cells (PBMCs), obtained when the disease was refractory, from a patient treated with antithyroid drugs. The receptors were gathered from a female donor with Graves disease.

DNA of the CDR3: TGTGCCAGCAGCTCCGGACAGGGGCTGGATACTGAAGCTTTCTTT. Protein: CASSSGQGLDTEAFF. The chain uses TRBV7-6 and TRBJ1-1; 9 nucleotides line up with TRBD1. CDR3 length: 15 residues. Trimming took 4 bases from V and 5 from J; bases not matched to a gene: 8. Germline values: CDR1 SGHVS, CDR2 FNYEAQ. Drawing the rest from reference TRBV7-6 and TRBJ1-1, the complete variable domain is GAGVSQSPRYKVTKRGQDVALRCDPISGHVSLYWYRQALGQGPEFLTYFNYEAQQDKSGLPNDRFSAERPEGSISTLTIQRTEQRDSAMYRCASSSGQGLDTEAFFGQGTRLTVV.

This clonotype appeared a few times. The chain employs TRBV19 and TRBJ1-5, with D possibly TRBD1 on 5 matching bases. Trimming took 1 base from V and 4 from J, leaving 8 bases between them. Per germline, CDR1 LNHDA and CDR2 SQIVND (reference sequence). CDR3 length equals 14 residues. This CDR3 reads CASSIGQRNQPQHF. In DNA, the CDR3 is TGTGCCAGTAGTATAGGACAGAGAAATCAGCCCCAGCATTTT. Full variable domain (outside the CDR3, taken from reference TRBV19 and TRBJ1-5): DGGITQSPKYLFRKEGQNVTLSCEQNLNHDAMYWYRQDPGQGLRLIYYSQIVNDFQKGDIAEGYSVSREKKESFPLTVTSAQKNPTAFYLCASSIGQRNQPQHFGDGTRLSIL.

The rearrangement links TRBV20-1 to TRBJ2-7, with D perhaps matching TRBD2 (5 bases). The V end was cut by 3 bases, the J end by 7 bases, with 10 bases between. The V gene's germline CDR1 is DFQATT and CDR2 SNEGSKA (reference sequence). The CDR3 is made up of 11 amino acids. The CDR3 loop is CSASIGSEQYF. CDR3 nucleotides: TGCAGTGCTAGCATAGGGAGTGAGCAGTACTTC.

This clonotype was seen a few times. The V and J genes are TRBV27 and TRBJ2-7, with a weak D call TRBD1 (5 bases). The V gene lost 3 bases and the J gene lost 6 bases, with 12 bases spanning the gap. In germline, CDR1 is MNHEY, CDR2 SMNVEV (reference sequence). The CDR3 spans 13 residues. The CDR3 sequence: CASSLFRDGEQYF. CDR3 in DNA: TGTGCCAGCAGTTTGTTCAGGGATGGCGAGCAGTACTTC.

This clonotype was observed a handful of times. The gene calls are TRBV5-1 and TRBJ1-2; D is unclear. Germline CDR1 and CDR2: SGHRS and YFSETQ. The CDR3 has 14 amino acids. Trimming took 0 bases from V and 0 from J, leaving 6 bases between them. CDR3 in DNA: TGCGCCAGCAGCTTGGACAAAGCTAACTATGGCTACACCTTC. Translating it yields CASSLDKANYGYTF. The variable domain in full, completed from reference TRBV5-1 and TRBJ1-2, reads KAGVTQTPRYLIKTRGQQVTLSCSPISGHRSVSWYQQTPGQGLQFLFEYFSETQRNKGNFPGRFSGRQFSNSRSEMNVSTLELGDSALYLCASSLDKANYGYTFGSGTRLTVV.

This rearrangement joins TRBV6-2 or TRBV6-3 to TRBJ1-2; D perhaps matches TRBD1 (6 bases). V lost 6 bases and J 6 bases, leaving 23 bases between the germline ends. The CDR3 has 16 residues. The germline gives CDR1 MNHEY, CDR2 SVGEGT. CDR3 DNA: TGTGCCAGCAGAAGCCGGGCGGGGGCGCGAAGGGATGGCTACACCTTC. It codes for CASRSRAGARRDGYTF.

This clonotype came up a few times. The J gene is TRBJ2-7, the V gene TRBV20-1; 8 bases match TRBD2. The J segment lost 1 base and the V segment lost 1 base, leaving 3 bases of the junction unmatched. Looked up from germline, CDR1 is DFQATT and CDR2 is SNEGSKA (reference sequence). This CDR3 region has 14 residues. CDR3 nucleotide sequence: TGCAGTGCTAGAGTGGCGGGAGGTTCCTACGAGCAGTACTTC. Translating gives CSARVAGGSYEQYF.

This clonotype was seen at least ten times. The chain joins TRBV11-2 to TRBJ1-1, with D unresolved. With 3 bases removed from V and 7 bases from J, the gap between germline ends came to 12 bases. In germline, CDR1 is SGHAT, CDR2 FQNNGV. This CDR3 region has 13 residues. The CDR3 nucleotides are TGTGCCAGCAGCTTGTTCGGAGGTAATGAAGCTTTCTTT. Protein product: CASSLFGGNEAFF.

V is TRBV20-1 and J is TRBJ1-5; TRBD1 is a possible D gene (5 bases). The CDR3 has 16 residues. V dropped 3 bases and J dropped 7 bases, with 22 bases sitting between them. CDR1 is DFQATT, CDR2 SNEGSKA, per germline (reference sequence). CDR3 coding DNA: TGCAGTGCTAGGATTCAGTCTATGGGGGGGTACCAGCCCCAGCATTTT. This sequence encodes CSARIQSMGGYQPQHF.

This clonotype came up many times. This chain links TRBV14 with TRBJ1-1; D is undetermined. The CDR3 length is 14 residues. In germline, CDR1 is SGHDN, CDR2 FVKESK. V was cut by 1 base and J by 3 bases, with 9 bases left in between. The CDR3 sequence: CASSQAGGYTEAFF. CDR3 in DNA: TGTGCCAGCAGCCAAGCCGGAGGGTACACTGAAGCTTTCTTT.

The chain recombines TRBV3-1 with TRBJ1-5; no reliable D call. Between the trimmed V and J ends, which lost 3 bases and 3 bases, there was a span of 12 bases. Germline V gene sequence: CDR1 LGHDT, CDR2 YNNKEL (reference sequence). The length of the CDR3 is 15 residues. CDR3 sequence (DNA): TGTGCCAGCAGCCAGGGGTGGGGATCCAATCAGCCCCAGCATTTT. Encoded protein: CASSQGWGSNQPQHF.

In DNA, the CDR3 is TGTGCCAGCAGTTCCGGGACAGCCGGTAGCTCCTACGAGCAGTACTTC. This codes for CASSSGTAGSSYEQYF. The chain combines TRBV12-3 or TRBV12-4 with TRBJ2-7; 7 nucleotides align to TRBD1. V was clipped by 4 bases and J by 0 bases; unmatched bases: 9. The CDR3 loop spans 16 amino acids.

The chain is built from TRBV6-1 and TRBJ1-1; D uncertain. CDR3 size: 15 residues. The germline V gene has CDR1 MNHNS and CDR2 SASEGT. V lost 2 bases, J lost 1 base, and 11 bases lay in between. The CDR3 reads CASSESLVGNTEAFF. The CDR3 DNA follows: TGTGCCAGCAGTGAATCTCTTGTAGGGAACACTGAAGCTTTCTTT.

CDR3 bases: TGTGCCAGTAGTAACAGGCAGTGGGAAAAACTGTTTTTT. Its translation is CASSNRQWEKLFF. The J gene is TRBJ1-4, the V gene TRBV19, with D perhaps TRBD1 (5 bases). The CDR3 extends over 13 amino acids. The V gene's germline CDR1 is LNHDA and CDR2 SQIVND (reference sequence). V lost 4 bases and J 8 bases, leaving 11 bases between the germline ends.

The chain combines TRBV6-1 with TRBJ1-1, with TRBD1 matching 8 bases. The germline V gene has CDR1 MNHNS and CDR2 SASEGT. The V segment lost 6 bases and the J segment 5 bases; nucleotides outside the gene matches: 8. The CDR3 consists of 14 residues. DNA of the CDR3: TGTGCCAGCAGCGAGACGACAGGGGTTACTGAAGCTTTCTTT. It yields the protein CASSETTGVTEAFF.

V is TRBV12-3 or TRBV12-4 and J is TRBJ2-7; TRBD1 agrees at 9 bases. The CDR3 consists of 15 residues. With 6 bases clipped from V and 6 bases from J, the junction kept 12 bases outside the gene matches. This CDR3 reads CASSTGTGISSEQYF. CDR3 in DNA: TGTGCCAGCAGCACCGGGACAGGGATCTCCAGCGAGCAGTACTTC.

There are a few counts of this clonotype. The gene calls are TRBV20-1 and TRBJ1-5; a possible D gene is TRBD1 (6 bases). This CDR3 has 14 residues. Germline V lookup: CDR1 DFQATT, CDR2 SNEGSKA (reference sequence). Trimming pared 7 bases from V and 2 bases from J, leaving 15 bases between. In DNA form, the CDR3 reads TGCAGTGTAAGCGGGGGGGCGGGCAATCAGCCCCAGCATTTT. This sequence encodes CSVSGGAGNQPQHF.